These T cell receptor beta chains were read from a single sample in a study of somatic mutations in cytotoxic T cells in rheumatoid arthritis. Here immunoSEQ multiplex PCR was the method, and the copy in TCRdb shows in-frame clones only, minus some. The sample records roughly 5,500 clones, roughly 82% being singletons. The sequenced sample consisted of CD8+ T cells sorted from blood. Source of these receptors: a woman between 50 and 59 years old with rheumatoid arthritis. Each CDR3 is given with its conserved first and last residue. A D gene is named only where the DNA matches it firmly. Only some rows state a clone size, as once, few, many or a class for expanded clones.

TRBV27,TRBJ1-4,-,-,TGTGCCAGCAGCTCTCACAGGGAAGGTGATGAAAAACTGTTTTTT,CASSSHREGDEKLFF
TRBV6-5,TRBJ1-1,TRBD1,-,TGTGCCAGCAGTTACCTAAGGGGGCAGAACACTGAAGCTTTCTTT,CASSYLRGQNTEAFF
TRBV6-1,TRBJ2-3,TRBD2,-,TGTGCCAGCAGTGCCGTGACTAGCGGGGGGGGACTAGATACGCAGTATTTT,CASSAVTSGGGLDTQYF
TRBV18,TRBJ2-2,TRBD1,-,TGTGCCAGCTCACCAAGGGGGCTTGACGGGGAGCTGTTTTTT,CASSPRGLDGELFF
TRBV27,TRBJ2-5,-,-,TGTGCCAGCAGTTTATCGGTCAGGCCAGGGGAGACCCAGTACTTC,CASSLSVRPGETQYF
TRBV4-1,TRBJ2-7,TRBD1,-,TGCGCCAGCAGCCAGTCCGGGACAGGGAACGAGCAGTACTTC,CASSQSGTGNEQYF
TRBV7-9,TRBJ1-5,TRBD1,once,TGTGCCAGCAGCTTAGGCGGGACAGTCGGCAATCAGCCCCAGCATTTT,CASSLGGTVGNQPQHF
TRBV27,TRBJ2-6,TRBD1,-,TGTGCCAGCAGTTTTAGGACAGGGTCGAGCTCTGGGGCCAACGTCCTGACTTTC,CASSFRTGSSSGANVLTF
TRBV15,TRBJ2-7,-,few,TGTGCCACCAGCACCGGGACAAGCTACGAGCAGTACTTC,CATSTGTSYEQYF
TRBV5-6,TRBJ2-7,TRBD1,-,TGTGCCAGCAGCCCGGACAGGGGGGATATCGAGCAGTACTTC,CASSPDRGDIEQYF
TRBV4-1,TRBJ2-7,TRBD2,-,TGCGCCAGCAGCCAAGATCCAACTAGCGCACCCTACGAGCAGTACTTC,CASSQDPTSAPYEQYF
TRBV7-9,TRBJ2-2,TRBD1,-,TGTGCCAGCAGCTTAACAGGGGACGACACCGGGGAGCTGTTTTTT,CASSLTGDDTGELFF
TRBV21-1,TRBJ2-1,-,-,TGTGCCAGCAGCAAAGGGCCGGAAGGCGGGGGGGTCCATGAGCAGTTCTTC,CASSKGPEGGGVHEQFF
TRBV5-5,TRBJ2-2,TRBD2,-,TGTGCCAGCAGCCCGACGGGACTAGCGGGAGCTACCACCGGGGAGCTGTTTTTT,CASSPTGLAGATTGELFF
TRBV30,TRBJ2-1,-,-,TGTGCCTGGAGTGTACTAGAGTTTTCCCATGAGCAGTTCTTC,CAWSVLEFSHEQFF
TRBV9,TRBJ2-1,-,once,TGTGCCAGCAGCGATGGTGGGGGCCATGTAGGCAATGAGCAGTTCTTC,CASSDGGGHVGNEQFF
TRBV9,TRBJ2-1,TRBD2,-,TGTGCCAGCAGCACCCATACCGGGACTAGCGTGAAGAGTGAGCAGTTCTTC,CASSTHTGTSVKSEQFF
TRBV15,TRBJ2-7,TRBD1,-,TGTGCCACCAGCAGAGAAGGGACAGAACTTTACGAGCAGTACTTC,CATSREGTELYEQYF
TRBV4-1,TRBJ2-7,TRBD2,-,TGCGCCAGCAGCCAAGAAGGACTAGCCCCCTACGAGCAGTACTTC,CASSQEGLAPYEQYF
TRBV9,TRBJ2-1,TRBD2,-,TGTGCCAGCAGCGCCCCTGGCGGGAGTTTTGATGAGCAGTTCTTC,CASSAPGGSFDEQFF
TRBV4-1,TRBJ2-7,-,-,TGCGCCAGCAGCCAAATCGGGACTGAGCAGTACTTC,CASSQIGTEQYF
TRBV9,TRBJ2-5,TRBD1,-,TGTGCCAGCAGCGCAACGGGACAGGGCGGAGAGACCCAGTACTTC,CASSATGQGGETQYF
TRBV7-2,TRBJ2-4,-,-,TGTGCCAGCAGCGTAACAGGTCCAGGGGCCAAAAACATTCAGTACTTC,CASSVTGPGAKNIQYF
TRBV28,TRBJ1-2,-,-,TGTGCCAGCAGTGACCGCCGGGACACCAATAACTATGGCTACACCTTC,CASSDRRDTNNYGYTF
TRBV27,TRBJ1-2,TRBD1,-,TGTGCCAGCAGTATCTCGACAGGGTCGTATGGCTACACCTTC,CASSISTGSYGYTF
TRBV2,TRBJ2-7,TRBD2,-,TGTGCCAGCCTATCTAGCGGGGGGACCTACGAGCAGTACTTC,CASLSSGGTYEQYF
TRBV7-6,TRBJ2-7,-,-,TGTGCCAGCAGCCGCGGGACAGACTCCTACGAGCAGTACTTC,CASSRGTDSYEQYF
TRBV11-2,TRBJ2-1,TRBD1,-,TGTGCCAGCAGCTTATTCCCGGGACAGGGTTACAATGAGCAGTTCTTC,CASSLFPGQGYNEQFF
TRBV19,TRBJ2-1,-,-,TGTGCCACCGAGGGGGAGAATAATTACAATGAGCAGTTCTTC,CATEGENNYNEQFF
TRBV10-1,TRBJ2-2,TRBD2,-,TGCGCCAGCAGTGGTGGACTAGCGCTTACCGGGGAGCTGTTTTTT,CASSGGLALTGELFF
TRBV27,TRBJ1-1,-,once,TGTGCCAGCAGTTTAAGGATTTTCGACAGGACGAACACTGAAGCTTTCTTT,CASSLRIFDRTNTEAFF
TRBV13,TRBJ2-7,-,-,TGTGCCAGCGTTAGAGCGGCGGATACCTACGAGCAGTACTTC,CASVRAADTYEQYF
TRBV7-6,TRBJ2-7,-,-,TGTGCCAGCAGCGAAGGACTATTATACGAGCAGTACTTC,CASSEGLLYEQYF
TRBV7-9,TRBJ2-7,-,-,TGTGCCAGCAGCTTAGCGCGGGACAGACCCTCCTACGAGCAGTACTTC,CASSLARDRPSYEQYF
TRBV19,TRBJ1-2,-,-,TGTGCCAGTAGTCCCCGGGACACATTTAACTATGGCTACACCTTC,CASSPRDTFNYGYTF
TRBV25-1,TRBJ2-7,TRBD2,-,TGTGCCAGCAGTCCGGGACTAGCGGCCTACGAGCAGTACTTC,CASSPGLAAYEQYF
TRBV6-5,TRBJ1-3,-,few,TGTGCCAGCAGTTATTCCATCTCTGGAAACACCATATATTTT,CASSYSISGNTIYF
TRBV28,TRBJ2-2,-,-,TGTGCCAGCAGTTTAGGACAGATCGGGGAGCTGTTTTTT,CASSLGQIGELFF
TRBV9,TRBJ2-1,-,-,TGTGCCAGCAGTACTACAAACCCGCTTGAGCAGTTCTTC,CASSTTNPLEQFF
TRBV6-5,TRBJ1-5,-,-,TGTGCCAGCAGTTACTATCCGGGGGACGCCCAGCATTTT,CASSYYPGDAQHF
TRBV5-5,TRBJ2-7,-,-,TGTGCCAGCAGCCCCCCGGGGTTATCCTACGAGCAGTACTTC,CASSPPGLSYEQYF
TRBV28,TRBJ1-1,TRBD1,once,TGTGCCAGCAGTTTATCGGGGACAGGGTCGGAAGCTTTCTTT,CASSLSGTGSEAFF
TRBV5-6,TRBJ2-7,-,-,TGTGCCAGCAGCGGAGGGACTTTCCAAAATTACGAGCAGTACTTC,CASSGGTFQNYEQYF
TRBV15,TRBJ2-7,TRBD2,-,TGTGCCACCAGTGGGGGGGATGTGGGGAGCAGTAGCGAGCAGTACTTC,CATSGGDVGSSSEQYF
TRBV21-1,TRBJ1-1,-,once,TGTGCCAGCAGCGGGAGGGGCAGGGACAGGGTAATATTAGGGTTCGCTGAAGCTTTCTTT,CASSGRGRDRVILGFAEAFF
TRBV28,TRBJ2-7,-,-,TGTGCCAGCATATTTCGTCAGGGAAGGCACGAGCAGTACTTC,CASIFRQGRHEQYF
TRBV19,TRBJ2-1,-,-,TGTGCCAGTAGTTTCAGCCGGGACTCTCAGTTCTTC,CASSFSRDSQFF
TRBV4-1,TRBJ2-7,TRBD2,-,TGCGCCAGCAGCCAATTTCACGGGAGGGCCTACGAGCAGTACTTC,CASSQFHGRAYEQYF
TRBV25-1,TRBJ1-3,-,few,TGTGCCAGCAGTGAATCAGACAAACCGACTGGAAACACCATATATTTT,CASSESDKPTGNTIYF
TRBV6-1,TRBJ2-7,-,-,TGTGCCAGCGCCACGGGGAGCAACAGGCAGTACTTC,CASATGSNRQYF
TRBV9,TRBJ1-6,-,-,TGTGCCAGCAGCGTTGGGGAGGGCTATAATTCACCCCTCCACTTT,CASSVGEGYNSPLHF
TRBV10-2,TRBJ2-7,-,-,TGCGCCAGCAGTGAGGGACAAGTCTACGAGCAGTACTTC,CASSEGQVYEQYF
TRBV6-5,TRBJ1-6,-,few,TGTGCCAGCAGTTACCTAGATGGACTTTCACCCCTCCACTTT,CASSYLDGLSPLHF
TRBV11-1,TRBJ2-3,-,-,TGTGCCAGCAGCTTACCTCCCACGGTAACGCAGTATTTT,CASSLPPTVTQYF
TRBV13,TRBJ2-5,TRBD2,-,TGTGCCAGCAGCTTAGGTAGTCGGGGGGGCGTCGAGACCCAGTACTTC,CASSLGSRGGVETQYF